Following are 26 T cell receptor beta chains from one sample sequenced in a study of blood T cell repertoires in COVID-19. Data came from immunoSEQ multiplex PCR; TCRdb stores just in-frame clones and leaves some out. The sample has approximately 97,000 clones; approximately 86% are singletons. Sequences were obtained from peripheral blood. Receptors were obtained from an elderly woman with acute or convalescent COVID-19.

This sequence joins TRBV27 and TRBJ1-5, with 8 bases lining up with TRBD1. Per germline, CDR1 MNHEY and CDR2 SMNVEV (reference sequence). J was trimmed by 3 bases and V by 5 bases; bases with no gene match: 3. The CDR3 spans 14 residues. Here the CDR3 reads CASSPRGPNQPQHF. The DNA for the CDR3 is TGTGCCAGCAGTCCCAGGGGGCCCAATCAGCCCCAGCATTTT.

The chain carries TRBV27 and TRBJ1-6, with TRBD1 matching over 8 bases. V lost 5 bases, J lost 10 bases, and 10 bases stayed unmatched. This CDR3 comprises 15 residues. Germline V gene sequence: CDR1 MNHEY, CDR2 SMNVEV (reference sequence). The CDR3 is CASSPTWTGRSPLHF. CDR3 DNA: TGTGCCAGCAGTCCCACCTGGACAGGGCGGTCACCCCTCCACTTT.

The chain links TRBV12-3 or TRBV12-4 to TRBJ1-6; no reliable D call. CDR3 length: 13 residues. Deletions cut 6 bases from V and 9 bases from J, with 12 bases between. CDR3: CASRVDSSSPLHF. CDR3 nucleotides: TGTGCCAGCAGGGTGGACTCTAGTTCACCCCTCCACTTT.

The chain joins TRBV27 to TRBJ1-1, with TRBD1 matching 8 bases. Germline-derived CDR1 and CDR2 are MNHEY and SMNVEV (reference sequence). CDR3 length: 17 residues. With V trimmed by 0 bases and J by 5 bases, 11 bases remained unmatched. This chain's CDR3 is CASSLSGQGVRITEAFF. DNA for the CDR3: TGTGCCAGCAGTTTATCAGGACAGGGAGTCCGGATAACTGAAGCTTTCTTT.

This clone was detected only once. This sequence joins TRBV18 and TRBJ2-2; possible D gene TRBD2, 5 bases. The germline gives CDR1 KGHSH, CDR2 LQKENI. The CDR3 has 13 residues. The V gene lost 2 bases and the J gene lost 6 bases, with 7 bases spanning the gap. Here the CDR3 DNA reads TGTGCCAGCTCACCAGACGGGGCCGGGGAGCTGTTTTTT. This translates into CASSPDGAGELFF.

The gene calls are TRBV29-1 and TRBJ2-3; D call uncertain. The CDR3 runs to 13 residues. CDR1 is SQVTM, CDR2 ANQGSEA, per germline. Trimming shortened V by 1 base and J by 0 bases, and 5 bases separated the two germline ends. DNA for the CDR3: TGCAGCGTTGAAGGACAAAGCACAGATACGCAGTATTTT. Translating it yields CSVEGQSTDTQYF.

This chain uses TRBV7-3 with TRBJ2-7; tentative D call: TRBD2 (5 bases). This CDR3 spans 15 amino acids. V was trimmed by 5 bases and J by 3 bases, leaving 17 bases between them. CDR1 is SGHTA, CDR2 FQGTGA, per germline. This chain's CDR3 is CASSPSPGGFYEQYF. The CDR3, as DNA: TGTGCCAGCAGCCCCTCCCCTGGCGGGTTCTACGAGCAGTACTTC.

The V gene is TRBV5-6, the J gene TRBJ1-6; TRBD1 matches at 9 bases. The CDR3 length is 14 residues. The J segment lost 10 bases and the V segment lost 1 base, leaving 3 bases of the junction unmatched. Germline V gene data show CDR1 as SGHDT and CDR2 as YYEEEE. The CDR3 DNA sequence: TGTGCCAGCAGCTTGCCACAGGGGGCCTCACCCCTCCACTTT. Translating gives CASSLPQGASPLHF.

The chain carries TRBV11-3 and TRBJ1-6; tentative D call: TRBD1 (6 bases). The CDR3 is made up of 11 amino acids. V dropped 6 bases and J dropped 14 bases, with 11 bases sitting between them. Germline CDR1 and CDR2: SGHNT and YENEEA. This CDR3 reads CASSSGDTLHF. CDR3 nucleotide sequence: TGTGCCAGCAGTTCAGGGGATACCCTCCACTTT.

This chain joins TRBV19 and TRBJ1-1, with D possibly being TRBD1 (5 bases). CDR3 length: 14 amino acids. The V gene lost 5 bases and the J gene lost 4 bases, with 14 bases spanning the gap. Germline lookup yields CDR1 LNHDA and CDR2 SQIVND (reference sequence). CDR3 nucleotide sequence: TGTGCCAGTAGTCCTTCTGTGGGGGGCACTGAAGCTTTCTTT. It is translated as CASSPSVGGTEAFF.

The rearrangement uses TRBV5-1 and TRBJ2-7; D perhaps matches TRBD1 (6 bases). V lost 4 bases and J 2 bases, leaving 16 bases between the germline ends. Germline CDR1 is SGHRS and CDR2 is YFSETQ. The CDR3 sequence is 15 residues long. Here the CDR3 reads CASSPYDRRPYEQYF. DNA of the CDR3: TGCGCCAGCAGCCCGTATGACAGGAGACCCTACGAGCAGTACTTC.

The gene calls are TRBV19 and TRBJ1-1, with D unclear. This CDR3 is built from 12 residues. Trimming shortened V by 4 bases and J by 7 bases, and 10 bases separated the two germline ends. Per germline, CDR1 LNHDA and CDR2 SQIVND (reference sequence). The CDR3 DNA reads as TGTGCCAGTAGTACCCTATATGGTGAAGCTTTCTTT. This translates into CASSTLYGEAFF. Full variable domain (rest looked up from reference TRBV19 and TRBJ1-1): DGGITQSPKYLFRKEGQNVTLSCEQNLNHDAMYWYRQDPGQGLRLIYYSQIVNDFQKGDIAEGYSVSREKKESFPLTVTSAQKNPTAFYLCASSTLYGEAFFGQGTRLTVV.

The V and J genes are TRBV7-3 and TRBJ1-1; 7 bases match TRBD1. In germline, CDR1 is SGHTA, CDR2 FQGTGA. Germline trimming cut 3 bases from V and 6 bases from J; bases unmatched to any gene: 4. The length of the CDR3 is 13 residues. The CDR3, as DNA: TGTGCCAGCAGCTTTACAGGGGTATCTGAAGCTTTCTTT. This encodes CASSFTGVSEAFF.

The chain employs TRBV19 and TRBJ1-1; TRBD1 aligns across 10 bases. J gave up 2 bases and V 3 bases, and 12 bases lay outside the gene matches. CDR1 LNHDA and CDR2 SQIVND come from the germline V gene (reference sequence). This CDR3 has 18 residues. For the CDR3, the DNA is TGTGCCAGTAGTATCCCTCCGAGACAGGGGGCTCCTAACACTGAAGCTTTCTTT. Its protein product is CASSIPPRQGAPNTEAFF.

This clone was observed a single time. The V gene is TRBV3-1 (or the pseudogene TRBV3-2), the J gene TRBJ2-7; 7 bases fit TRBD1. The junction had 6 bases not matched to a gene; V was cut back by 4 bases and J by 0 bases. In germline, CDR1 is LGHDT, CDR2 YNNKEL (reference sequence). This CDR3 is built from 15 residues. CDR3: CASSRIQGSSYEQYF. CDR3 nucleotides: TGTGCCAGCAGCCGGATACAGGGGAGCTCCTACGAGCAGTACTTC.

The CDR3 coding sequence is TGTGCCAGTAGTGTCTCCGGGACTTCCTACAATGAGCAGTTCTTC. This sequence encodes CASSVSGTSYNEQFF. The J gene is TRBJ2-1, the V gene TRBV19, with D tentatively TRBD2 (6 bases). Looked up from germline, CDR1 is LNHDA and CDR2 is SQIVND (reference sequence). V lost 5 bases to trimming and J lost 1 base, with 12 bases between them. This CDR3 has 15 amino acids.

For this clone: Sequence at one end of the junction differs from germline and may be a read error. CDR3 loop: CASLSRSFNEQFF. The CDR3 bases are TGTGCCAGCCTTTCTAGGTCCTTCAATGAGCAGTTCTTC. The rearrangement links TRBV12-3 or TRBV12-4 to TRBJ2-1; D unresolved. This CDR3 has 13 amino acids.

The V and J genes are TRBV18 and TRBJ1-2; 8 nucleotides line up with TRBD1. CDR1 and CDR2 from the germline V gene are KGHSH and LQKENI. This CDR3 is 14 amino acids long. Unmatched junction bases numbered 2, after V lost 3 bases and J lost 2 bases. DNA for the CDR3: TGTGCCAGCTCACCGGGACAGGCAAACTATGGCTACACCTTC. It translates to CASSPGQANYGYTF.

The chain employs TRBV27 and TRBJ2-7; a possible D gene is TRBD1 (5 bases). V gave up 2 bases and J gave up 4 bases, with 12 bases separating them. The germline CDR1 and CDR2 sequences are MNHEY and SMNVEV (reference sequence). This CDR3 region has 14 residues. CDR3 bases: TGTGCCAGCAGTTTAAAGGCGACAGCATACGAGCAGTACTTC. Encoded protein: CASSLKATAYEQYF.

The chain is built from TRBV4-2 and TRBJ2-2, with 10 bases that match TRBD2. Germline CDR1 is LGHNA and CDR2 is YNFKEQ. J gave up 4 bases and V 0 bases, and 2 bases lay outside the gene matches. The CDR3 totals 16 residues. For the CDR3, the DNA is TGTGCCAGCAGCCAAGAAGCGGGGGGGGCCACCGGGGAGCTGTTTTTT. Protein product: CASSQEAGGATGELFF.

This clone was found a few times. The V gene is TRBV25-1, the J gene TRBJ2-1; possible D gene TRBD1, 7 bases. The CDR3 loop spans 14 amino acids. Germline V gene data show CDR1 as MGHDK and CDR2 as SYGVNS. With 4 bases removed from V and 8 bases from J, the gap between germline ends came to 15 bases. CDR3 sequence: CASSGWTGGDEQFF. The DNA of the CDR3 is TGTGCCAGCAGTGGATGGACAGGCGGGGATGAGCAGTTCTTC.

This clone was seen only once. Here the CDR3 reads CARWSTGESPGNEKLFF. Written as DNA, the CDR3 is TGTGCCAGGTGGTCTACCGGGGAGTCACCGGGTAATGAAAAACTGTTTTTT. The chain is built from TRBV6-4 and TRBJ1-4; the D is unclear. The CDR3 has 17 amino acids. Germline CDR1 and CDR2: MRHNA and SNTAGT. V lost 9 bases, J lost 4 bases, and 24 bases lay in between.

V and J are TRBV24-1 and TRBJ2-3; D not resolved. The CDR3 extends over 14 amino acids. In germline, CDR1 is KGHDR, CDR2 SFDVKD. V was pared by 4 bases and J by 3 bases, with 10 bases between. The CDR3, as DNA: TGTGCCACCAGTGACAGTTCCCCGACAGATACGCAGTATTTT. Translation gives CATSDSSPTDTQYF.

V usage is TRBV19 and J usage is TRBJ1-5, with D tentatively TRBD1 (5 bases). Per germline, CDR1 LNHDA and CDR2 SQIVND (reference sequence). Trimming took off 7 bases at V and 8 bases at J, with 18 bases between the two ends. The CDR3 is made up of 14 amino acids. CDR3 DNA: TGTGCCAGTATTCCCAGCCCAGGGAGGAAGCCCCAGCATTTT. Its translation: CASIPSPGRKPQHF.

The chain uses TRBV5-5 and TRBJ1-1, with no clear D. The CDR3 length is 20 residues. Germline V gives CDR1 SGHKS, CDR2 YYEKEE (reference sequence). V lost 2 bases, J lost 1 base, and 27 bases lay in between. The CDR3 loop reads CASSLGQPSGLGARNTEAFF. CDR3 DNA sequence: TGTGCCAGCAGCTTAGGTCAGCCCTCCGGCCTAGGAGCACGGAACACTGAAGCTTTCTTT.

The chain uses TRBV5-1 and TRBJ1-1, with 11 bases identical to TRBD1. This CDR3 is 16 amino acids long. Germline CDR1 and CDR2: SGHRS and YFSETQ. The J segment lost 4 bases and the V segment lost 5 bases, leaving 10 bases of the junction unmatched. The CDR3 sequence: CASRGTSGTGGTEAFF. CDR3 nucleotides: TGCGCCAGCAGAGGTACCTCCGGGACAGGGGGCACTGAAGCTTTCTTT.